Detailed here is one T cell receptor (beta chain). The sample belongs to a study of blood T cell repertoires in COVID-19. Study-wide context: Acute and convalescent COVID-19 specimens originated in the United States, Italy and Spain. PBMCs, B-cell-depleted T cells, or T cells were the source of the cDNA or gDNA that made up the material.

Germline values: CDR1 MNHEY, CDR2 SVGAGI. Unmatched junction bases numbered 11, after V lost 4 bases and J lost 4 bases. The CDR3 spans 16 residues. Original methodology: For nucleated cells, counts were estimated from reference gene primer amplification. This table comes from immunoSEQ multiplex PCR, and its TCRdb copy is limited to in-frame clones, with some not included. Clone size and the V and J calls come from that table; the DNA yielded D and trimming. The sample lists approximately 500,000 clones, 80% to 90% seen once, with about 1% in the top ten. The chain has TRBV6-5 and TRBJ2-3, with 7 bases that match TRBD2. The specimen was peripheral blood. The source of this sequence is a man between 18 and 35 years old with COVID-19, enrolled during active disease. The CDR3 sequence: CASSSQAGWGPDTQYF. In DNA, the CDR3 is TGTGCCAGCAGTTCCCAAGCGGGGTGGGGACCAGATACGCAGTATTTT.